This T cell receptor (beta chain) was captured by sequencing in a study of CD8 T cells in ankylosing spondylitis. The study's findings and limits: Both synovial fluid and blood in reactive arthritis had previously been reported to carry some motif variants. Relatively rare in peripheral blood, disease-linked clones were also CD8+. Reportedly, significant enrichment of disease-linked clones occurred in matched ankylosing spondylitis synovial fluid. About 8 highly homologous variants made up a TCR beta motif, and this motif appeared characteristic of ankylosing spondylitis blood.

Germline V gene sequence: CDR1 SGHRS, CDR2 YFSETQ. Trimming left V 4 bases short and J 8 bases short, with 18 bases between. The length of the CDR3 is 15 residues. Library preparation for TCR beta used quantitative 5'-RACE with molecular barcodes. TCRdb redid the calling of the 5' RACE reads with MiXCR, one entry per CDR3 protein. Of some 840,000 distinct CDR3 sequences in the sample, 10% to 15% were seen once. This clonotype was counted ten times or more. Its antigen is unidentified. The receptor was derived from a male donor with ankylosing spondylitis. The specimen was blood, either unsorted or a sorted T cell fraction (not recorded which). V usage is TRBV5-1 and J usage is TRBJ1-4; possible D gene TRBD1, 6 bases. As DNA, the CDR3 is TGCGCCAGCAGCCGAAGGGGCGGGACAACGGAAAAACTGTTTTTT. Translating gives CASSRRGGTTEKLFF.